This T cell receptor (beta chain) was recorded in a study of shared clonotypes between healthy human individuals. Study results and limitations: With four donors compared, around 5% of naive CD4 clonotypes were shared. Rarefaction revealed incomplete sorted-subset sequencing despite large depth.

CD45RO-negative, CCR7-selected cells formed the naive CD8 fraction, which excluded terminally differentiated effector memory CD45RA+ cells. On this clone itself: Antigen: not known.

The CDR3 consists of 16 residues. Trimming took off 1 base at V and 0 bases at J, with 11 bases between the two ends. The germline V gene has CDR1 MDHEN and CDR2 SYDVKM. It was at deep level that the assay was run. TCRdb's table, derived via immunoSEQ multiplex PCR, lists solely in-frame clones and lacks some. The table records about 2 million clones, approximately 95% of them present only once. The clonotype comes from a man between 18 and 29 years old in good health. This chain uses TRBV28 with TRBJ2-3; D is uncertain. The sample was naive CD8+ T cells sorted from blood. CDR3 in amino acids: CASSLLWPSSTDTQYF. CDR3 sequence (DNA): TGTGCCAGCAGTTTATTGTGGCCGTCTAGCACAGATACGCAGTATTTT.